Listed below are T cell receptor beta chains from one sample, sequenced in a study of T cells after yellow fever vaccination. MiXCR, applied by TCRdb to the 5' RACE reads, yields one record per CDR3 protein. The table has over 300,000 distinct CDR3 sequences, roughly 3.9% seen once. The material sequenced was PBMCs, taken 5 days after the yellow fever booster vaccination. The receptors stem from a young man who received the YFV17D yellow fever vaccine. Both conserved end residues are part of each CDR3. A D gene is named only where the DNA matches it firmly. Clone size is not always given. Where it is, it says once, few, many or a class for expanded clones.

TRBJ2-5,.,13,TRBV5-1,many,TGCGCCAGCAGCCGTCGGTACCAAGAGACCCAGTACTTC,CASSRRYQETQYF
TRBJ2-6,.,20,TRBV14,few,TGTGCCAGCAGCCAAGATCGTTTGGACACGTTCTTCTCTGGGGCCAACGTCCTGACTTTC,CASSQDRLDTFFSGANVLTF
TRBJ1-2,.,13,TRBV5-1,.,TGCGCCAGCAGCTCCAGCCAGGGCGGAGGCTACACCTTC,CASSSSQGGGYTF
TRBJ2-7,.,15,TRBV12-3/TRBV12-4,.,TGTGCCAGCAGTTTATATAGGGCAGCTATCTACGAGCAGTACTTC,CASSLYRAAIYEQYF
TRBJ2-1,.,18,TRBV7-9,.,TGTGCCAGCAGCTCTATACCTGGGCGGGGCTCCTCCTACAATGAGCAGTTCTTC,CASSSIPGRGSSYNEQFF
TRBJ2-2,.,12,TRBV30,few,TGTGCCTGCCCTCAGGGCCCCGGGGAGCTGTTTTTT,CACPQGPGELFF
TRBJ1-2,TRBD1,13,TRBV19,.,TGTGCCAGTGGACAGGGGGGAAACTATGGCTACACCTTC,CASGQGGNYGYTF
TRBJ1-1,.,12,TRBV5-1,many,TGCGCCAGCAGCTTGGGTAAGACTGAAGCTTTCTTT,CASSLGKTEAFF
TRBJ1-1,.,15,TRBV18,.,TGTGCCAGCTCACCCACCACCGGGTCGAACACTGAAGCTTTCTTT,CASSPTTGSNTEAFF
TRBJ2-1,TRBD2,15,TRBV6-5,few,TGTGCCAGCAGTTACTCGACTAGCGGCTACAATGAGCAGTTCTTC,CASSYSTSGYNEQFF
TRBJ1-3,.,15,TRBV9,few,TGTGCCAGCAGCGTAGCTGGGGGGGACGGAAACACCATATATTTT,CASSVAGGDGNTIYF
TRBJ2-2,.,15,TRBV5-1,.,TGCGCCAGCAGCGGGGCGGGGATGAACACCGGGGAGCTGTTTTTT,CASSGAGMNTGELFF
TRBJ1-1,.,15,TRBV15,few,TGTGCCACCAGCAGAGATACCCGGAGGAACACTGAAGCTTTCTTT,CATSRDTRRNTEAFF
TRBJ2-7,TRBD2,14,TRBV7-2,many,TGTGCCAGCAGTTTCACGGGGGGTTCCTACGAGCAGTACTTC,CASSFTGGSYEQYF
TRBJ1-1,.,15,TRBV23-1,.,TGCGCCAGCAGTCAAGTTCCGGACTTTAACACTGAAGCTTTCTTT,CASSQVPDFNTEAFF
TRBJ2-5,TRBD1,13,TRBV2,.,TGTGCCAGCGGGAGTACAGGGGGCGAGACCCAGTACTTC,CASGSTGGETQYF
TRBJ2-1,.,11,TRBV27,many,TGTGCCAGCAGTTTTTTTAATGAGCAGTTCTTC,CASSFFNEQFF
TRBJ1-2,.,22,TRBV12-3/TRBV12-4,few,.,CASSFFHRVWLHLRFGDRGYTF
TRBJ1-2,.,14,TRBV11-2,many,TGTGCCAGCAGCCCCCCGGCGGGAGGGATTAGCTACACCTTC,CASSPPAGGISYTF
TRBJ2-5,TRBD2,15,TRBV4-2,few,TGTGCCAGCAGCCAGGGACTAGCGGGGGAAGAGACCCAGTACTTC,CASSQGLAGEETQYF
TRBJ2-7,.,14,TRBV4-1,few,TGCGCCAGCAGCCAGATGACATTATTCTACGAGCAGTACTTC,CASSQMTLFYEQYF
TRBJ2-5,TRBD1,14,TRBV5-6,few,TGTGCCAGCAGCCCTGACAGGGCCTTAGAGACCCAGTACTTC,CASSPDRALETQYF
TRBJ2-3,.,15,TRBV7-3,many,TGTGCCAGCAGCTTAGGGCTCGGCTTAGCAGATACGCAGTATTTT,CASSLGLGLADTQYF
TRBJ2-3,.,15,TRBV7-2,many,TGTGCCAGCAGCGGGGGGGCCAGTCGCACAGATACGCAGTATTTT,CASSGGASRTDTQYF
TRBJ2-5,.,15,TRBV11-2,few,TGTGCCAGCAGCTTAAGTGGGGGGGCACTGGAGACCCAGTACTTC,CASSLSGGALETQYF
TRBJ2-2,.,15,TRBV7-3,many,TGTGCCAGCAGCTTATCGTCTTCAGGCACCGGGGAGCTGTTTTTT,CASSLSSSGTGELFF
TRBJ2-7,TRBD1,13,TRBV29-1,.,TGCAGCTTCTACGGGCAGGGGGCCTACGAGCAGTACTTC,CSFYGQGAYEQYF